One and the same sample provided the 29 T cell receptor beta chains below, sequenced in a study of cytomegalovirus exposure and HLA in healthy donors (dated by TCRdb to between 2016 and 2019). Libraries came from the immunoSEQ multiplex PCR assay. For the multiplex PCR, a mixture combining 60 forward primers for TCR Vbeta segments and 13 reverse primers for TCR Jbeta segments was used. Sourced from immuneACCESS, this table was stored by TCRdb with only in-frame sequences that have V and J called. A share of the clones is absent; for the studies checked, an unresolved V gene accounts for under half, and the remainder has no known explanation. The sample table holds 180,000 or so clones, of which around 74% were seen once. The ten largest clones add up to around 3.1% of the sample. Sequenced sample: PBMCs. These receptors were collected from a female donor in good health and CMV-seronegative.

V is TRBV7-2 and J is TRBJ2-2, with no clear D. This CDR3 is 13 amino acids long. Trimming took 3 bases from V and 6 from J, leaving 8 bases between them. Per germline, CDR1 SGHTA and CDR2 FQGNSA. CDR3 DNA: TGTGCCAGCAGCTTCGGAGAGGCCGGGGAGCTGTTTTTT. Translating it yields CASSFGEAGELFF.

The CDR3 DNA follows: TGTGCCAGCAGCCCTAACAGGGGTAACTATGGCTACACCTTC. Translated: CASSPNRGNYGYTF. The chain recombines TRBV7-2 with TRBJ1-2; TRBD1 matches 7 bases. Trimming took 5 bases from V and 1 from J; bases not matched to a gene: 4. Germline V gene data show CDR1 as SGHTA and CDR2 as FQGNSA. The CDR3 length is 14 residues.

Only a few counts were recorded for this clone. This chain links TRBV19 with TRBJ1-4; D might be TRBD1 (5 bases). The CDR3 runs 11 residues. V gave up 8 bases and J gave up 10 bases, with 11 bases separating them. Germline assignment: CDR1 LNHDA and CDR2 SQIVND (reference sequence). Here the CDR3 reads CASWGPAKLFF. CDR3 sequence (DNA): TGTGCCAGTTGGGGCCCTGCAAAACTGTTTTTT.

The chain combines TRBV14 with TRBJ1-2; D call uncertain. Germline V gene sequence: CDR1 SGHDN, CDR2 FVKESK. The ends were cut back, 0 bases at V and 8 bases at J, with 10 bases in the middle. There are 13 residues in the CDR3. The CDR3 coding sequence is TGTGCCAGCAGCCAAGACGGTACAGCCGGCTACACCTTC. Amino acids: CASSQDGTAGYTF. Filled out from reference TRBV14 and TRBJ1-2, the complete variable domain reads EAGVTQFPSHSVIEKGQTVTLRCDPISGHDNLYWYRRVMGKEIKFLLHFVKESKQDESGMPNNRFLAERTGGTYSTLKVQPAELEDSGVYFCASSQDGTAGYTFGSGTRLTVV.

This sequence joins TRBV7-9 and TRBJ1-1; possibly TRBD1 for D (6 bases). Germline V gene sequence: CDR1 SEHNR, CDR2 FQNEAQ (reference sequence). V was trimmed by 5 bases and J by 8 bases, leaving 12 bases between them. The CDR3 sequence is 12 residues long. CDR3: CASSPQGREAFF. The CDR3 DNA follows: TGTGCCAGCAGCCCCCAGGGGCGGGAAGCTTTCTTT.

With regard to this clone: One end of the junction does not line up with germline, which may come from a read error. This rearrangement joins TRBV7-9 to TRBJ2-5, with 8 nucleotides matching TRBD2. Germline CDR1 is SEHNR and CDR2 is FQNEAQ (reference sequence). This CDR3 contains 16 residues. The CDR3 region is CSSSSSGTRRSETQYF. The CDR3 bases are TGTTCCAGCAGCTCCTCCGGGACTAGGAGGTCAGAGACCCAGTACTTC.

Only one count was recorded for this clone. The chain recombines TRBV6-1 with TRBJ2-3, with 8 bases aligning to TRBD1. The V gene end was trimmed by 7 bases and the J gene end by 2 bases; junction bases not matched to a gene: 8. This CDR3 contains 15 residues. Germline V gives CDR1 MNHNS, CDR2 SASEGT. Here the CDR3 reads CASTPGQVSTDTQYF. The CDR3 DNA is TGTGCCAGCACCCCGGGACAGGTCTCCACAGATACGCAGTATTTT.

The CDR3, as DNA: TGTGCCAGCTCAGAAGCGCCCAATCAGCCCCAGCATTTT. It codes for CASSEAPNQPQHF. This chain uses TRBV18 with TRBJ1-5; D not certain. Germline CDR1 KGHSH, CDR2 LQKENI. The CDR3 is 13 residues long. V was shortened by 5 bases and J by 3 bases, with 8 bases between the two germline ends.

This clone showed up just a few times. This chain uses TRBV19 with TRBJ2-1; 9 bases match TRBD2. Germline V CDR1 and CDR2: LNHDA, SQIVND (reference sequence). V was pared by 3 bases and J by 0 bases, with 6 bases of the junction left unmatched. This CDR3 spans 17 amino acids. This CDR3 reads CASSMRAGGPSYNEQFF. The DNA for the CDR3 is TGTGCCAGTAGTATGAGGGCGGGAGGGCCCTCCTACAATGAGCAGTTCTTC.

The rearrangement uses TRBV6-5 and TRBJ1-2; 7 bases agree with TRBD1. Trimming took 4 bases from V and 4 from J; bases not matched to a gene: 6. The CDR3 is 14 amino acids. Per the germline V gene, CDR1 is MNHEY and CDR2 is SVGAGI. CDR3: CASSWDGTVYGYTF. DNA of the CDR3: TGTGCCAGCAGTTGGGACGGGACAGTCTATGGCTACACCTTC.

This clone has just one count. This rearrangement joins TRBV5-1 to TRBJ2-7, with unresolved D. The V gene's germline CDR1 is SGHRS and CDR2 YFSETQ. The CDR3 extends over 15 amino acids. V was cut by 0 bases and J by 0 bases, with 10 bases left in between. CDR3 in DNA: TGCGCCAGCAGCTTGGGTGCCTCAGACTCCTACGAGCAGTACTTC. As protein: CASSLGASDSYEQYF.

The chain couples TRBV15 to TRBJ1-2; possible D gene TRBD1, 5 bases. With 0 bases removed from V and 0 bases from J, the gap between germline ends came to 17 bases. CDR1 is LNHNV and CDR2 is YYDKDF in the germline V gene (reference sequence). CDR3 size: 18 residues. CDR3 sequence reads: CATSRERMATVTNYGYTF. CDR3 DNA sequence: TGTGCCACCAGCAGAGAGAGAATGGCGACAGTGACTAACTATGGCTACACCTTC.

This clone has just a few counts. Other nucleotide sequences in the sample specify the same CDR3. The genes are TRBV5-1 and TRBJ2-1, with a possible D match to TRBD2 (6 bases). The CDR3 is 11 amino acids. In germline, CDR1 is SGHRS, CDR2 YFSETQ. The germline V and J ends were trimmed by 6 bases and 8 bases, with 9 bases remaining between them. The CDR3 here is CASNLAHEQFF. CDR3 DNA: TGCGCCAGCAACCTAGCGCATGAGCAGTTCTTC.

In nucleotides, the CDR3 is TGTGCCAGCAGCTTGGGCGGGCCAAAAAGCGAGCAGTACTTC. This encodes CASSLGGPKSEQYF. The gene calls are TRBV5-6 and TRBJ2-7; possibly TRBD2 for D (5 bases). The CDR3 spans 14 residues. Germline V CDR1 and CDR2: SGHDT, YYEEEE. V dropped 0 bases and J dropped 6 bases, with 13 bases sitting between them. The variable domain in full, completed from reference TRBV5-6 and TRBJ2-7, reads DAGVTQSPTHLIKTRGQQVTLRCSPKSGHDTVSWYQQALGQGPQFIFQYYEEEERQRGNFPDRFSGHQFPNYSSELNVNALLLGDSALYLCASSLGGPKSEQYFGPGTRLTVT.

This CDR3 is CASSPVGGLDYGYTF. The CDR3 DNA reads as TGTGCCAGCAGTCCCGTGGGGGGGCTTGACTATGGCTACACCTTC. The rearrangement links TRBV27 to TRBJ1-2, with D possibly matching TRBD1 (6 bases). Trimming cost V 5 bases and J 3 bases, with 16 bases left between them. CDR3 length equals 15 residues. The germline V gene has CDR1 MNHEY and CDR2 SMNVEV (reference sequence).

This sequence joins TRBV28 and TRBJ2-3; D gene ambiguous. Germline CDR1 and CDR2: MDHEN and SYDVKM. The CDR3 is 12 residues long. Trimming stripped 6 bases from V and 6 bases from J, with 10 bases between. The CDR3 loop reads CASSVSLDTQYF. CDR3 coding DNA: TGTGCCAGCAGCGTCTCCTTGGATACGCAGTATTTT.

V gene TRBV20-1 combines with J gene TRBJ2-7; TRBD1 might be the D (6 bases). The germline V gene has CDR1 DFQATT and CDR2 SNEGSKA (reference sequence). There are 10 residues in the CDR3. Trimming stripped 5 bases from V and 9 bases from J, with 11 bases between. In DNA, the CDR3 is TGCAGTGCTCGACAGGTGGTGCAGTACTTC. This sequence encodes CSARQVVQYF.

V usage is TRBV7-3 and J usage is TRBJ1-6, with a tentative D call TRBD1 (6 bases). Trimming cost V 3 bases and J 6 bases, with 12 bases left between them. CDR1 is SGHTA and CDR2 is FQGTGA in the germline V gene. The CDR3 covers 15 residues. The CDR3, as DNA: TGTGCCAGCAGCTTGGACAGAGCATTTAATTCACCCCTCCACTTT. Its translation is CASSLDRAFNSPLHF.

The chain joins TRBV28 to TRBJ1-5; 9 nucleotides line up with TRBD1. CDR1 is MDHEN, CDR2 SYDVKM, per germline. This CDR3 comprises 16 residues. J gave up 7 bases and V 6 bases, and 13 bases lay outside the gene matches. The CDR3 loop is CASRRSPQGAEQPQHF. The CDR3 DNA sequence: TGTGCCAGCAGACGTAGCCCACAGGGGGCGGAACAGCCCCAGCATTTT.

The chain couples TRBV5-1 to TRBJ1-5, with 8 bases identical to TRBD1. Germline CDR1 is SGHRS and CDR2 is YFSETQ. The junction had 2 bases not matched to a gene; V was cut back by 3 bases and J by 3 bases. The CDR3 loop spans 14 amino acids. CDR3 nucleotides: TGCGCCAGCAGCTCGGGACAGGTCAATCAGCCCCAGCATTTT. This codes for CASSSGQVNQPQHF.

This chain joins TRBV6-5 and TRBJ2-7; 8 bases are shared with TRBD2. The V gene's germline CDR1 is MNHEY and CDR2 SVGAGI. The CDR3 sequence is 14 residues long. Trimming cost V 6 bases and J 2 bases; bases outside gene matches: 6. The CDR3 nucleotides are TGTGCCAGCAGACAAGCGGGAGACCCCTACGAGCAGTACTTC. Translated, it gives CASRQAGDPYEQYF.

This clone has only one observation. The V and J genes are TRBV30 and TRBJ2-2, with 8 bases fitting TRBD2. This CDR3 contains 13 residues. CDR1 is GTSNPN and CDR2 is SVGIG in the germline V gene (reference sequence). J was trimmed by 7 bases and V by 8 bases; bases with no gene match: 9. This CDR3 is CASPGLGVGELFF. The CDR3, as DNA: TGTGCCAGTCCGGGACTAGGGGTCGGGGAGCTGTTTTTT.

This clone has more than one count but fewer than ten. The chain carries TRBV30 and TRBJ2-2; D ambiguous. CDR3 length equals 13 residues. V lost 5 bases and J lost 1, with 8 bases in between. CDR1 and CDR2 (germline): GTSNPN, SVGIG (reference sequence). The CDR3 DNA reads TGTGCCTGGCGGCAGGAGAACACCGGGGAGCTGTTTTTT. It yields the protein CAWRQENTGELFF.

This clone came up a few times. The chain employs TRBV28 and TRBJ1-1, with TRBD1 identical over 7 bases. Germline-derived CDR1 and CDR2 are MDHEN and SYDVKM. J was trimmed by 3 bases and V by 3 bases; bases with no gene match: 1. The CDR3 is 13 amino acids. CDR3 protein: CASSFQGDTEAFF. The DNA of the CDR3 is TGTGCCAGCAGTTTCCAGGGGGACACTGAAGCTTTCTTT.

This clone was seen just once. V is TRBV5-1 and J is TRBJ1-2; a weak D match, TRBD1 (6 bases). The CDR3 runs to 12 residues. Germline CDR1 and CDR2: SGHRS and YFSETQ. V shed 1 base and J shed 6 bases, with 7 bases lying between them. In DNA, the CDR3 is TGCGCCAGCAGCTTGTACAGGGATGGCTACACCTTC. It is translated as CASSLYRDGYTF. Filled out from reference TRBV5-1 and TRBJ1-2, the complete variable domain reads KAGVTQTPRYLIKTRGQQVTLSCSPISGHRSVSWYQQTPGQGLQFLFEYFSETQRNKGNFPGRFSGRQFSNSRSEMNVSTLELGDSALYLCASSLYRDGYTFGSGTRLTVV.

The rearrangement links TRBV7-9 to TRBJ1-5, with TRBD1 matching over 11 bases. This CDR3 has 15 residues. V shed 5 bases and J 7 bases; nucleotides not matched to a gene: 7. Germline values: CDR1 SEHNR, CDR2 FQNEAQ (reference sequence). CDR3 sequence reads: CASSRGQGAGQPQHF. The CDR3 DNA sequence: TGTGCCAGCAGCCGCGGACAGGGGGCAGGGCAGCCCCAGCATTTT.

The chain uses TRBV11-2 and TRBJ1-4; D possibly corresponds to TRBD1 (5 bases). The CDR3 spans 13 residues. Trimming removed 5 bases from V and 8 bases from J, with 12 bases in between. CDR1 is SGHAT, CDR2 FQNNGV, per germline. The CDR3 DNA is TGTGCCAGCAGCCCCCGACAGAACGAAAAACTGTTTTTT. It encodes CASSPRQNEKLFF.

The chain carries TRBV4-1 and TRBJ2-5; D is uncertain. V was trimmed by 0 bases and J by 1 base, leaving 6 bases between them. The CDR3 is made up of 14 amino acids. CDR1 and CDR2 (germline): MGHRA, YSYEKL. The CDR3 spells CASSQDPVQETQYF. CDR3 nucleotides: TGCGCCAGCAGCCAAGACCCAGTCCAAGAGACCCAGTACTTC.

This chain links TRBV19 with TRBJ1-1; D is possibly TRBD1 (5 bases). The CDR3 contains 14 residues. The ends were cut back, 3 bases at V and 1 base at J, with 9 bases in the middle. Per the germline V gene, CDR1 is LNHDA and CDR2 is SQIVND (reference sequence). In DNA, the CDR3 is TGTGCCAGTAGTATGACAGCGACGAACACTGAAGCTTTCTTT. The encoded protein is CASSMTATNTEAFF.